This T cell receptor (beta chain) is from a study of T cell responses to AZD1222 COVID-19 vaccine. Clones were sequenced by immunoSEQ multiplex PCR, and TCRdb holds only the in-frame ones, with some missing. The data contain about 160,000 clones, approximately 91% of them seen just once; the ten biggest clones take up less than 6.5%. By frequency in the sample, this clone is medium-sized. The CDR3 has 17 amino acids. The sample consisted of peripheral blood, taken on day 0 of AZD1222 vaccination. This sequence joins TRBV12-1 and TRBJ2-1; the table names TRBD2, a call not compared with the DNA. TRBV12-1 is marked as a pseudogene. This receptor was taken from an adult in good health. CDR3 sequence reads: CATSDHSGTSGGDEQFF. The CDR3, as DNA: TGTGCCACCTCTGACCATTCCGGGACTAGCGGGGGGGATGAGCAGTTCTTC.